This TCR beta chain was identified during a study of immune cell composition in non-small cell lung cancer (dated 2017 in TCRdb). Concerning the study at large: To assign histologic subtype, which was mostly lung adenocarcinoma or squamous cell carcinoma, H&E was combined with p63, CK5, Napsin A and TTF-1 immunohistochemistry. In supplementary cohort #1, which comprised 9 to 10 lung adenocarcinoma cases, paired tumour/lung TCR-beta sequencing was performed and TIL populations were generated so that tumour reactivity could be assessed. Several tumour specimens with TCR-beta data were of rare histological subtypes and were excluded from the subtype comparisons. Using Adaptive Biotechnologies, the researchers ran TCR-beta sequencing on some 36 paired NSCLC tumour and non-adjacent lung specimens, along with around 25 tumour-only specimens. Study-level results and caveats: In ten to eleven adenocarcinoma cases, maximal tumour-associated clone frequency correlated strongly with TIL tumour reactivity, whereas overall clonality did not. The reactivity cohort was only 10 cases, and tumour-reactive clones were not shown to share sequences with the dominant in vivo tumour-associated clones. Tumour-associated clones >0.5% were found in nearly half of NSCLC cases, namely in more than 25% of adenocarcinomas versus 70% to 80% of squamous carcinomas. No significant correlation was found between smoking pack-years and tumour TCR-beta clonality.

Points on this clone: There is no known antigen for this receptor. Nothing much larger sits one base from this clone, and base qualities are not available.

Non-adjacent lung tissue from the same patient, taken as far from the tumour as possible and at least 3 cm away, was used for the normal lung samples. From frozen aliquots of unsorted single-cell suspensions, genomic DNA was isolated using the QIAamp DNA kit. Tissues arrived within 2 hours after resection and were immediately processed into single-cell suspensions. Tissue was broken up mechanically, digested enzymatically with DNase I, collagenase I and hyaluronidase for 30 minutes at 37 degrees C, and then filtered and RBC-lysed. A two-step multiplex PCR amplified TCR-beta CDR3 regions from genomic DNA, and the second step of the PCR added Illumina-compatible adaptors. As a commercial immunoSEQ service, TCR-beta immunosequencing was carried out on an Illumina platform. Per the source publication's procedure: Repertoires were described by productive clonality and by Top 10 Clones, which is the percentage of T-cell templates coming from the ten most frequent sequences. Values of productive clonality ranged from 0 to 1, with a monoclonal population indicated by a value of 1. Tumour-associated clones were defined as sequences comprising at least 0.1% of tumour T-cell templates but absent from matched non-adjacent lung, identified via log10 scatter plots. Student's t-tests were used for two-group comparisons, ANOVA was used for stages, and linear regression was used for relationships, with analyses conducted in GraphPad Prism7 and R. TCRdb holds this immuneACCESS table with in-frame rearrangements only. Some clones are missing; in checked studies, unresolved V genes explain under half, and the rest has no known cause. V, J and clone size are taken as reported in that table, and D and trimming were inferred from the DNA itself. The sample profile shows thousands of clones; approximately 61% of them were found once. The leading ten clones occupy about 10% of the sample.

CDR1 MRHNA and CDR2 SNTAGT were looked up in the germline V gene. From cysteine to phenylalanine, the CDR3 is 13 amino acids long. Only CDR3 DNA is held: 39 bases, read in frame from base 1. Deletion took 5 bases off V and 5 bases off J, with a span of 11 bases between the germline ends. The source material was non-adjacent lung tissue. This clonotype originated in a human donor with non-small cell lung cancer. The rearrangement joined TRBV6-4 to TRBJ2-3; the D gene is perhaps TRBD2, from 6 matching bases. The sequence in DNA is TGTGCCAGCAGTCCCCTCGGGGGAGATACGCAGTATTTT. This gives the protein CASSPLGGDTQYF.